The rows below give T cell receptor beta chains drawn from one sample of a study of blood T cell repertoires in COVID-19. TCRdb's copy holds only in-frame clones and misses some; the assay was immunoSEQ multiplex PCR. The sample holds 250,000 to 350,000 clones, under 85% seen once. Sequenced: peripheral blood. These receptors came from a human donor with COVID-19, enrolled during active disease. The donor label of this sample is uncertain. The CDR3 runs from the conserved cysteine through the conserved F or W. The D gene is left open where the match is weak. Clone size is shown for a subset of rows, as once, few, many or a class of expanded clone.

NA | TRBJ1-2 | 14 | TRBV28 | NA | CASSFAAGEYGYTF | TGTGCCAGCAGTTTCGCGGCAGGGGAATATGGCTACACCTTC
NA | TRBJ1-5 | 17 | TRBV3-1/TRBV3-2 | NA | CASSQGPHSETVQPQHF | TGTGCCAGCAGCCAAGGGCCCCATTCAGAGACAGTTCAGCCCCAGCATTTT
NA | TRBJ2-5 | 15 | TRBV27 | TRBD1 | CASSSGTGILKTQYF | TGTGCCAGCAGCTCCGGGACAGGGATTTTGAAGACCCAGTACTTC
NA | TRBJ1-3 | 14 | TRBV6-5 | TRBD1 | CASTRGLSGNTIYF | TGTGCCAGCACTAGGGGGCTCTCTGGAAACACCATATATTTT
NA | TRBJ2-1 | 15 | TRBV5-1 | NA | CASSLGRESYNEQFF | TGCGCCAGCAGCTTGGGGCGGGAATCCTACAATGAGCAGTTCTTC
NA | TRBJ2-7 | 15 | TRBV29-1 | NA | CSVYKQSGPPYEQYF | TGCAGCGTTTATAAACAAAGCGGGCCCCCCTACGAGCAGTACTTC
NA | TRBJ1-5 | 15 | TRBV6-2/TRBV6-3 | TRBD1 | CASSPLTGGNQPQHF | TGTGCCAGCAGTCCCCTAACAGGGGGCAATCAGCCCCAGCATTTT
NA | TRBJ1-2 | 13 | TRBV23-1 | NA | CASIRPTGNGYTF | TGCGCCAGCATCAGGCCAACAGGGAACGGCTACACCTTC
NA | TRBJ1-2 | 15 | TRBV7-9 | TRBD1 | CASSLAHHDRARYTF | TGTGCCAGCAGCTTAGCACACCATGACAGGGCGCGCTACACCTTC
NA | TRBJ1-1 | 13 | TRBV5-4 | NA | CASSRGSNTEAFF | TGTGCCAGCAGCCGAGGGTCGAACACTGAAGCTTTCTTT
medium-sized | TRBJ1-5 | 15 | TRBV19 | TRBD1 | CASSTTGNSNQPQHF | TGTGCCAGTAGCACGACAGGGAATAGCAATCAGCCCCAGCATTTT
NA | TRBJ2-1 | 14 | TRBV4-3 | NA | CASSRELTDNEQFF | TGCGCCAGCAGCCGAGAGTTGACAGACAATGAGCAGTTCTTC
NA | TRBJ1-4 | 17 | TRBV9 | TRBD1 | CASSVAAARGENEKLFF | TGTGCCAGCAGCGTAGCTGCAGCCAGGGGGGAGAATGAAAAACTGTTTTTT
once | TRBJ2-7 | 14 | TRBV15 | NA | CATSPRTTGYEQYF | TGTGCCACCAGCCCCCGGACTACCGGCTACGAGCAGTACTTC
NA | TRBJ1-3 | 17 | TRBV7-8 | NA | CASSFLGAGTPGNTIYF | TGTGCCAGCAGCTTTTTGGGGGCTGGGACCCCTGGAAACACCATATATTTT
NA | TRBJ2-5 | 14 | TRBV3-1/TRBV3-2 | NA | CASSQAASQETQYF | TGTGCCAGCAGCCAAGCTGCGTCCCAAGAGACCCAGTACTTC
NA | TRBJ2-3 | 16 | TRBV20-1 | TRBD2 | CSASQGLAGVADTQYF | TGCAGTGCTAGTCAAGGTCTAGCGGGAGTCGCAGATACGCAGTATTTT
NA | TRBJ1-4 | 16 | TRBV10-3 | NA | CAISEEIGRGSGKLFF | TGTGCCATCAGTGAGGAAATAGGCAGGGGAAGCGGAAAACTGTTTTTT
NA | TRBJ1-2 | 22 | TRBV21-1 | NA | CASSKDGSPRVRPLGANYGYTF | TGTGCCAGCAGCAAAGACGGGTCTCCCCGGGTAAGACCCCTAGGGGCTAACTATGGCTACACCTTC
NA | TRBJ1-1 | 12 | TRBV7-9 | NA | CASKNLGSEAFF | TGTGCCAGCAAAAACCTTGGCTCGGAAGCTTTCTTT
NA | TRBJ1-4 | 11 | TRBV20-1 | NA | CSAPENEKLFF | TGCAGTGCCCCCGAGAATGAAAAACTGTTTTTT
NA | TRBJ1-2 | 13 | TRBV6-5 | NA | CASRSQGRGGYTF | TGTGCCAGCAGGTCGCAGGGAAGGGGTGGCTACACCTTC
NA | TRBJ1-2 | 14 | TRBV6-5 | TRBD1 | CASRHPTGPGGYTF | TGTGCCAGCAGACACCCGACAGGGCCAGGTGGCTACACCTTC
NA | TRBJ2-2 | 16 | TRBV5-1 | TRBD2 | CASSLWLAGGPGELFF | TGCGCCAGCAGCTTGTGGCTAGCGGGAGGTCCCGGGGAGCTGTTTTTT
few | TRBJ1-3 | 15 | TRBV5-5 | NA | CASSLGWPSGNTIYF | TGTGCCAGCAGCTTGGGGTGGCCCTCTGGAAACACCATATATTTT
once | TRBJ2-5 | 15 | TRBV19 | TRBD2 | CASSLLAGGQETQYF | TGTGCCAGTAGTTTACTAGCGGGAGGGCAAGAGACCCAGTACTTC